The 27 T cell receptor beta chains presented below share a single source sample, sequenced in a study of CD8 T cells in ankylosing spondylitis. TCRdb recomputed calls from the 5' RACE reads with MiXCR, one row per CDR3 protein. The sample lists a few hundred thousand distinct CDR3 sequences, around 10% seen once, with 6.8% in the top ten. Specimen: blood, either unsorted or a sorted T cell fraction (not recorded which). The receptor source for this set is a male donor with ankylosing spondylitis or in good health (not recorded which).

Ten or more counts support this clonotype. The gene calls are TRBV10-1 and TRBJ2-1; 9 nucleotides agree with TRBD2. V lost 0 bases, J lost 8 bases, and 14 bases stayed unmatched. Germline lookup yields CDR1 WNHNN and CDR2 SYGVQD (reference sequence). This CDR3 region has 18 residues. CDR3 sequence: CASSESMRPGLAGYEQFF. CDR3 nucleotides: TGCGCCAGCAGTGAGTCGATGCGGCCGGGACTAGCCGGATATGAGCAGTTCTTC.

This clonotype was detected a few times. The chain employs TRBV12-3 or TRBV12-4 and TRBJ2-5, with 10 bases fitting TRBD1. CDR3 length: 14 amino acids. After removal of 6 bases from V and 7 bases from J, the junction contained 8 bases not matched to a gene. The CDR3 is CASRYDRGPGTQYF. CDR3 bases: TGTGCCAGCAGATACGACAGGGGGCCGGGGACCCAGTACTTC.

This clonotype appeared many times. An end of the junction does not agree with germline; a read error may underlie this. The chain recombines TRBV6-1 with TRBJ2-7; TRBD1 aligns across 7 bases. The germline gives CDR1 MNHNS, CDR2 SASEGT. CDR3 length: 14 residues. The CDR3 bases are TGTGCCAGCACTGAAGGGACAGCATCCTACGAGCAGTACTTC. As protein: CASTEGTASYEQYF.

This clonotype was counted at least ten times. V is TRBV25-1 and J is TRBJ1-1, with 8 bases matching TRBD1. Unmatched junction bases numbered 2, after V lost 3 bases and J lost 5 bases. CDR3 size: 13 residues. Germline assignment: CDR1 MGHDK and CDR2 SYGVNS. The CDR3 is CASSDRGPTEAFF. The CDR3 DNA follows: TGTGCCAGCAGTGACAGGGGGCCGACTGAAGCTTTCTTT.

This clonotype has at least ten counts. The chain links TRBV11-2 to TRBJ2-6, with TRBD1 as a possible D gene (5 bases). Germline V gene sequence: CDR1 SGHAT, CDR2 FQNNGV. V was pared by 2 bases and J by 1 base, with 6 bases between. The CDR3 is 15 residues long. The CDR3 here is CASSLYRSGANVLTF. CDR3 bases: TGTGCCAGCAGCTTATACAGGTCTGGGGCCAACGTCCTGACTTTC. Full variable domain (outside the CDR3, taken from reference TRBV11-2 and TRBJ2-6): EAGVAQSPRYKIIEKRQSVAFWCNPISGHATLYWYQQILGQGPKLLIQFQNNGVVDDSQLPKDRFSAERLKGVDSTLKIQPAKLEDSAVYLCASSLYRSGANVLTFGAGSRLTVL.

This clonotype has just a few counts. This chain links TRBV12-3 or TRBV12-4 with TRBJ2-5, with 9 bases aligning to TRBD2. This CDR3 contains 15 residues. The V gene end was trimmed by 6 bases and the J gene end by 2 bases; junction bases not matched to a gene: 7. The CDR3 loop reads CASRPSGGPQETQYF. CDR3 DNA: TGTGCCAGCAGACCAAGCGGGGGGCCTCAAGAGACCCAGTACTTC.

This clonotype was recorded many times. CDR3 nucleotide sequence: TGTGCCAGCAGCGTAGGACAGGATGACACCATATATTTT. This gives the protein CASSVGQDDTIYF. This rearrangement joins TRBV9 to TRBJ1-3; possible D gene TRBD1, 6 bases. The germline gives CDR1 SGDLS, CDR2 YYNGEE. This CDR3 has 13 residues. Trimming shortened V by 0 bases and J by 8 bases, and 9 bases separated the two germline ends.

J is TRBJ1-2 and V is TRBV7-9; TRBD1 matches at 9 bases. CDR1 is SEHNR, CDR2 FQNEAQ, per germline (reference sequence). This CDR3 spans 13 amino acids. J lost 7 bases, V lost 5 bases, and 5 bases had no gene match. In DNA, the CDR3 is TGTGCCAGCAGCCTAGGGACAGGGCTTGGCTACACCTTC. This sequence encodes CASSLGTGLGYTF.

The sample holds many counts of this clonotype. The chain is built from TRBV29-1 and TRBJ1-1; D is unclear. In germline, CDR1 is SQVTM, CDR2 ANQGSEA. Trimming took 4 bases from V and 3 from J, leaving 9 bases between them. This CDR3 has 12 amino acids. The CDR3, as DNA: TGCAGCGTTGGACGTGGGGACACTGAAGCTTTCTTT. Amino acids: CSVGRGDTEAFF.

This clonotype has just a few counts. This rearrangement joins TRBV15 to TRBJ2-2; D gene unclear. Germline values: CDR1 LNHNV, CDR2 YYDKDF (reference sequence). The V and J ends lost 0 bases and 8 bases respectively, with 10 bases between them. This CDR3 has 14 amino acids. CDR3 sequence (DNA): TGTGCCACCAGCAGAGACTTTAGTGCTGGGGAGCTGTTTTTT. It translates to CATSRDFSAGELFF.

This clonotype appeared many times. The V call is TRBV12-3 or TRBV12-4, the J call TRBJ2-7; 7 bases align to TRBD1. V shed 5 bases and J 2 bases; nucleotides not matched to a gene: 9. The CDR3 is 15 residues long. CDR3 DNA: TGTGCCAGCAGTACCGGGACAGCGATAACCTACGAGCAGTACTTC. Translation: CASSTGTAITYEQYF.

This clonotype occurred a few times. The chain has TRBV12-3 or TRBV12-4 and TRBJ2-7; D not certain. V was shortened by 3 bases and J by 5 bases, with 11 bases between the two germline ends. The CDR3 covers 13 residues. CDR3 region: CASSFAPYDEQYF. DNA of the CDR3: TGTGCCAGCAGTTTTGCACCCTACGACGAGCAGTACTTC.

This clonotype was picked up many times. The chain has TRBV6-2 or TRBV6-3 and TRBJ2-7, with D tentatively TRBD2 (5 bases). Germline-derived CDR1 and CDR2 are MNHEY and SVGEGT. The CDR3 extends over 13 amino acids. V lost 0 bases to trimming and J lost 4 bases, with 7 bases between them. CDR3 sequence (DNA): TGTGCCAGCAGTTACTCCCGCGGGTACGAGCAGTACTTC. It specifies CASSYSRGYEQYF.

V and J are TRBV3-1 and TRBJ2-1, with 8 bases aligning to TRBD2. Germline CDR1 and CDR2: LGHDT and YNNKEL (reference sequence). Losses at the gene ends were 5 bases for V and 8 bases for J; bases not matched to a gene: 14. The CDR3 contains 16 residues. CDR3 nucleotide sequence: TGTGCCAGCAGCTATTTAGCGGGGAGGGCCTTTGATGAGCAGTTCTTC. This sequence encodes CASSYLAGRAFDEQFF.

This clonotype showed up many times. The CDR3 sequence is CSAAPTGSYEQYF. DNA for the CDR3: TGCAGTGCTGCTCCGACAGGGTCCTACGAGCAGTACTTC. V gene TRBV20-1 combines with J gene TRBJ2-7; TRBD1 aligns across 7 bases. The CDR3 covers 13 residues. Trimming took 5 bases from V and 1 from J; bases not matched to a gene: 5. The germline V gene encodes CDR1 DFQATT and CDR2 SNEGSKA (reference sequence).

This chain connects TRBV6-1 to TRBJ2-2, with TRBD1 matching 12 bases. This CDR3 is built from 17 residues. J gave up 10 bases and V 7 bases, and 16 bases lay outside the gene matches. From germline, CDR1 is MNHNS and CDR2 SASEGT. CDR3 nucleotides: TGTGCCAGCAAGGGACAGGGGGCGCGTCTAGTCGAGCAGGAGCTGTTTTTT. This encodes CASKGQGARLVEQELFF.

This clonotype has more than one count but fewer than ten. The chain uses TRBV4-1 and TRBJ2-7; D remains unclear. The CDR3 loop spans 14 amino acids. V shed 0 bases and J shed 1 base, with 7 bases lying between them. CDR1 and CDR2 (germline): MGHRA, YSYEKL. Written as DNA, the CDR3 is TGCGCCAGCAGCCAAGATACCGCGTCCTACGAGCAGTACTTC. It translates to CASSQDTASYEQYF.

Comments on this clonotype: A read error may explain this, as a much larger clone is one base away. The chain combines TRBV7-2 with TRBJ2-3, with 11 bases lining up with TRBD2. The CDR3 covers 16 residues. Germline lookup yields CDR1 SGHTA and CDR2 FQGNSA. Here the CDR3 DNA reads TGTGCCATCAGCTTAGCCGGTAGCGGGAGGGCAGATACGCAGTATTTT. Encoded protein: CAISLAGSGRADTQYF.

This clonotype was found many times. This chain links TRBV9 with TRBJ1-4; D is ambiguous. This CDR3 region has 15 residues. V lost 0 bases and J 5 bases, leaving 11 bases between the germline ends. Looked up from germline, CDR1 is SGDLS and CDR2 is YYNGEE. The CDR3 is CASSVGPSKNEKLFF. Written as DNA, the CDR3 is TGTGCCAGCAGCGTAGGTCCCAGTAAGAATGAAAAACTGTTTTTT. The full variable domain, its missing parts supplied by reference TRBV9 and TRBJ1-4, is DSGVTQTPKHLITATGQRVTLRCSPRSGDLSVYWYQQSLDQGLQFLIQYYNGEERAKGNILERFSAQQFPDLHSELNLSSLELGDSALYFCASSVGPSKNEKLFFGSGTQLSVL.

This clonotype was observed many times. The chain is built from TRBV6-5 and TRBJ1-1; D is uncertain. The CDR3 has 11 residues. Looked up from germline, CDR1 is MNHEY and CDR2 is SVGAGI. V was cut by 2 bases and J by 7 bases, with 5 bases left in between. The CDR3 DNA reads as TGTGCCAGCAGTTACGGATATGAAGCTTTCTTT. Its translation is CASSYGYEAFF.

This clonotype came up many times. V is TRBV27 and J is TRBJ1-1; 7 bases fit TRBD1. The length of the CDR3 is 15 residues. Germline lookup yields CDR1 MNHEY and CDR2 SMNVEV (reference sequence). Germline trimming cut 5 bases from V and 6 bases from J; bases unmatched to any gene: 12. As DNA, the CDR3 is TGTGCCAGCAGTCCAGACAGGGTTAGGTACCCTGAAGCTTTCTTT. Encoded protein: CASSPDRVRYPEAFF.

This clonotype was found a few times. This chain links TRBV20-1 with TRBJ2-3; 9 positions agree with TRBD2. V was pared by 5 bases and J by 0 bases, with 15 bases of the junction left unmatched. CDR3 length: 18 amino acids. CDR1 and CDR2 (germline): DFQATT, SNEGSKA (reference sequence). CDR3 DNA sequence: TGCAGTGCTCCACGCTCTGGTAGCGGGGGCCTTAGCACAGATACGCAGTATTTT. Encoded protein: CSAPRSGSGGLSTDTQYF.

This clonotype was seen repeatedly, ten times or more. This chain connects TRBV5-8 to TRBJ1-2, with unresolved D. In germline, CDR1 is SGHTS, CDR2 YDEGEE. The CDR3 totals 17 residues. The ends were cut back, 1 base at V and 0 bases at J, with 16 bases in the middle. The CDR3 spells CASSLLYQDPSNYGYTF. CDR3 bases: TGTGCCAGCAGCTTGCTCTATCAGGACCCCTCTAACTATGGCTACACCTTC.

The chain links TRBV19 to TRBJ2-2; D is undetermined. The germline gives CDR1 LNHDA, CDR2 SQIVND (reference sequence). The length of the CDR3 is 13 residues. Trimming removed 5 bases from V and 6 bases from J, with 10 bases in between. CDR3 in amino acids: CASSESLPGELFF. CDR3 coding DNA: TGTGCCAGTAGTGAAAGTTTGCCCGGGGAGCTGTTTTTT.

This clonotype has just a few counts. V usage is TRBV7-8 and J usage is TRBJ2-1; 10 bases align to TRBD1. The germline CDR1 and CDR2 sequences are SGHVS and FQNEAQ. The CDR3 totals 16 residues. V was clipped by 4 bases and J by 9 bases; unmatched bases: 12. Here the CDR3 DNA reads TGTGCCAGCAGCTACACCCCCGGGACAGGGGTCGCTGAGCAGTTCTTC. It encodes CASSYTPGTGVAEQFF.

This clonotype showed up many times. This chain uses TRBV5-1 with TRBJ1-1; no clear D gene. The germline V and J ends were trimmed by 6 bases and 1 base, with 16 bases remaining between them. The germline V gene has CDR1 SGHRS and CDR2 YFSETQ. This CDR3 is built from 15 residues. Written as DNA, the CDR3 is TGCGCCAGCACCACGCGGGCCTCACAGAACACTGAAGCTTTCTTT. It encodes CASTTRASQNTEAFF.

This clonotype was seen repeatedly, ten times or more. Here the CDR3 reads CASTLGTTGKGGYTF. The CDR3 nucleotides read TGTGCCAGCACCCTCGGAACTACAGGGAAAGGTGGCTACACCTTC. V is TRBV12-3 or TRBV12-4 and J is TRBJ1-2; D is perhaps TRBD1 (6 bases). Trimming pared 7 bases from V and 7 bases from J, leaving 22 bases between. There are 15 residues in the CDR3.